The 14 T cell receptor beta chains listed next were all sequenced from one sample in a study of regulatory T cells in long-lasting Graves disease. Combining iRepertoire HTBI primers with Arm-PCR of CDR3 regions, the authors built TCR beta libraries. From the multiplex PCR reads, TCRdb called clonotypes with MiXCR, one entry per CDR3 protein. The sample lists about 540,000 distinct CDR3 sequences, approximately 12% occurring once. Regarding time point: newly diagnosed GD, antithyroid drugs for less than 3 months. TCR sequences were obtained from RNA taken from PBMCs. The same specimen was also included in a second study, on T cells in Graves' hyperthyroidism and ophthalmopathy.

Source: peripheral blood mononuclear cells (PBMCs), taken at new diagnosis, from a patient treated with antithyroid drugs. All receptors derive from a man aged 25-45 years with Graves disease.

The CDR3 loop reads CSARDQDYHQTQYF. The CDR3, as DNA: TGCAGTGCTAGAGATCAGGACTATCATCAGACCCAGTACTTC. The chain has TRBV20-1 and TRBJ2-5, with D possibly TRBD2 on 6 matching bases. Per the germline V gene, CDR1 is DFQATT and CDR2 is SNEGSKA (reference sequence). This CDR3 region has 14 residues. Deletions cut 0 bases from V and 6 bases from J, with 14 bases between.

V gene TRBV14 combines with J gene TRBJ2-5; no firm D call. The CDR3 runs 12 residues. The germline V gene has CDR1 SGHDN and CDR2 FVKESK. V was clipped by 2 bases and J by 7 bases, with 8 bases between them. The CDR3 sequence: CASSQLGMTQYF. For the CDR3, the DNA is TGTGCCAGCAGCCAACTTGGCATGACCCAGTACTTC. Variable domain in full (rest from reference TRBV14 and TRBJ2-5): EAGVTQFPSHSVIEKGQTVTLRCDPISGHDNLYWYRRVMGKEIKFLLHFVKESKQDESGMPNNRFLAERTGGTYSTLKVQPAELEDSGVYFCASSQLGMTQYFGPGTRLLVL.

At least ten counts were recorded for this clonotype. V is TRBV11-2 and J is TRBJ2-7, with unresolved D. Germline assignment: CDR1 SGHAT and CDR2 FQNNGV. The CDR3 runs to 13 residues. Trimming took off 8 bases at V and 4 bases at J, with 15 bases between the two ends. The CDR3 region has the DNA TGTGCCAGCGTCCCGACCCGATCGTACGAGCAGTACTTC. Its translation: CASVPTRSYEQYF.

Many counts were recorded for this clonotype. The chain employs TRBV27 and TRBJ1-6; D ambiguous. Germline V CDR1 and CDR2: MNHEY, SMNVEV (reference sequence). V lost 6 bases and J 8 bases, leaving 11 bases between the germline ends. The CDR3 totals 13 residues. DNA of the CDR3: TGTGCCAGCAGCAATAGGTGGGATTCACCCCTCCACTTT. Protein: CASSNRWDSPLHF.

This clonotype was seen a handful of times. The gene calls are TRBV10-1 and TRBJ2-7; 11 bases agree with TRBD1. From germline, CDR1 is WNHNN and CDR2 SYGVQD (reference sequence). Unmatched junction bases numbered 7, after V lost 0 bases and J lost 6 bases. The CDR3 totals 16 residues. CDR3 DNA: TGCGCCAGCAGTGAGTCCCTGGACAGGGGGCATAGCGAGCAGTACTTC. Translated: CASSESLDRGHSEQYF.

This clonotype was counted many times. The rearrangement links TRBV9 to TRBJ2-7; TRBD2 aligns across 8 bases. The trim removed 1 base at V and 6 bases at J, leaving 9 bases unmatched. This CDR3 has 15 residues. Per germline, CDR1 SGDLS and CDR2 YYNGEE. The CDR3 sequence: CASSVTAGVSREQYF. In DNA, the CDR3 is TGTGCCAGCAGCGTAACAGCGGGAGTATCTCGCGAGCAGTACTTC.

This clonotype was seen only once. The CDR3: CASSLTSGRSDEQFF. The CDR3 region has the DNA TGTGCCAGCAGTTTGACTAGCGGGAGGTCTGATGAGCAGTTCTTC. The rearrangement uses TRBV12-3 or TRBV12-4 and TRBJ2-1, with 13 bases lining up with TRBD2. This CDR3 is 15 amino acids long. Unmatched junction bases numbered 4, after V lost 3 bases and J lost 8 bases.

The gene calls are TRBV11-2 and TRBJ2-5, with 9 bases fitting TRBD2. The V gene's germline CDR1 is SGHAT and CDR2 FQNNGV. The CDR3 runs 16 residues. With V trimmed by 5 bases and J by 4 bases, 11 bases remained unmatched. The CDR3 nucleotides read TGTGCCAGCAGCCATTTAGCGGGAGCATGGGGAGAGACCCAGTACTTC. It specifies CASSHLAGAWGETQYF.

This clonotype was observed a handful of times. The chain links TRBV5-8 to TRBJ2-3; the D call may be TRBD1 or TRBD2 (5 bases each). V lost 1 base and J lost 1, with 10 bases in between. The CDR3 is made up of 15 amino acids. Germline V gene sequence: CDR1 SGHTS, CDR2 YDEGEE. This CDR3 is CASSLSRGGTDTQYF. CDR3 nucleotides: TGTGCCAGCAGCTTGTCGCGAGGGGGCACAGATACGCAGTATTTT. The whole variable domain, filled in from reference TRBV5-8 and TRBJ2-3, reads EAGVTQSPTHLIKTRGQQATLRCSPISGHTSVYWYQQALGLGLQFLLWYDEGEERNRGNFPPRFSGRQFPNYSSELNVNALELEDSALYLCASSLSRGGTDTQYFGPGTRLTVL.

In this sample, this clonotype turned up many times. The gene calls are TRBV11-2 and TRBJ2-6; 7 positions match TRBD1. This CDR3 spans 18 amino acids. Germline values: CDR1 SGHAT, CDR2 FQNNGV. Unmatched junction bases numbered 15, after V lost 6 bases and J lost 4 bases. CDR3 region: CASRSTGIPRPGANVLTF. DNA for the CDR3: TGTGCCAGCAGGTCGACAGGGATCCCCCGTCCCGGGGCCAACGTCCTGACTTTC.

This clonotype was seen repeatedly, ten times or more. This rearrangement joins TRBV7-3 to TRBJ2-1; 9 bases map to TRBD2. The CDR3 is 21 amino acids. Germline V gene lookup returns CDR1 SGHTA and CDR2 FQGTGA. V gave up 0 bases and J gave up 6 bases; unmatched junction bases: 21. The CDR3 spells CASSLTELRTSDRSSINEQFF. The CDR3 bases are TGTGCCAGCAGCTTAACTGAGTTAAGGACTAGCGATCGAAGTTCAATCAATGAGCAGTTCTTC.

This clonotype was counted ten times or more. This chain connects TRBV24-1 to TRBJ1-3; possibly TRBD1 for D (5 bases). Trimming shortened V by 5 bases and J by 4 bases, and 11 bases separated the two germline ends. The CDR3 covers 14 residues. Germline assignment: CDR1 KGHDR and CDR2 SFDVKD. The CDR3 nucleotides are TGTGCCACCAGTGGCGGGGACGGAGGAAACACCATATATTTT. This encodes CATSGGDGGNTIYF.

There are many counts of this clonotype. The rearrangement links TRBV27 to TRBJ2-4; 11 positions match TRBD2. This CDR3 has 17 amino acids. Germline CDR1 and CDR2: MNHEY and SMNVEV (reference sequence). J was trimmed by 4 bases and V by 5 bases; bases with no gene match: 10. CDR3 bases: TGTGCCAGCAGTCCGGAGGGGACTAGCGGAGATAAAAACATTCAGTACTTC. Translation gives CASSPEGTSGDKNIQYF.

Ten or more counts support this clonotype. V usage is TRBV27 and J usage is TRBJ2-7; 9 nucleotides agree with TRBD2. This CDR3 is 13 amino acids long. Germline V gene lookup returns CDR1 MNHEY and CDR2 SMNVEV (reference sequence). J gave up 4 bases and V 10 bases, and 8 bases lay outside the gene matches. The CDR3 is CATADSGRYEQYF. The DNA for the CDR3 is TGTGCCACCGCCGATAGCGGGAGATACGAGCAGTACTTC.